Listed below are T cell receptor beta chains from one sample, sequenced in a study of blood T cell repertoires in COVID-19. Libraries were prepared by immunoSEQ multiplex PCR; TCRdb keeps only in-frame clonotypes and omits some of them. The sample consists of about 100,000 clones, 88% of them appearing once. The source material was peripheral blood. Receptors were obtained from a human donor in a cohort sampled during active COVID-19. Each CDR3 is given with its conserved first and last residue. A D gene is named only where the DNA matches it firmly. Clone size appears in some rows only: once, few, many, or a class for an expanded clone.

j_gene,abundance,v_gene,d_gene,CDR3nt,CDR3aa
TRBJ2-1,-,TRBV15,TRBD2,TGTGCCACCAGCAGAGGGACGGGAGGCTTTAGGGATGAGCAGTTCTTC,CATSRGTGGFRDEQFF
TRBJ2-3,-,TRBV7-9,TRBD1,TGTGCCAGCAGCTTAGTAGCGGCGGGACAGGGGGCAGATACGCAGTATTTT,CASSLVAAGQGADTQYF
TRBJ1-5,-,TRBV24-1,TRBD1,TGTGCCACCAGTGATTCGGGACAGGGTGTGGAAAGCAATCAGCCCCAGCATTTT,CATSDSGQGVESNQPQHF
TRBJ1-4,-,TRBV11-2,-,TGTGCCAGCAGCTTACCCCGTCCATCTCGCGGGGCAACTAATGAAAAACTGTTTTTT,CASSLPRPSRGATNEKLFF
TRBJ2-7,-,TRBV28,-,TGTGCCAGCAGTTTGTTGACAGGACGGACCGAGCAGTACTTC,CASSLLTGRTEQYF
TRBJ2-5,-,TRBV19,-,TGTGCCAGTAGAGGACAGAACCAAGAGACCCAGTACTTC,CASRGQNQETQYF
TRBJ2-5,-,TRBV29-1,-,TGCAGCGTTGAAGATATGCCAGGAAAGACCCAGTACTTC,CSVEDMPGKTQYF
TRBJ1-1,-,TRBV7-2,-,TGTGCCAGCAGCTTACTGGGGCGGACTGAAGCTTTCTTT,CASSLLGRTEAFF
TRBJ2-7,-,TRBV9,TRBD2,TGTGCCAGCAGCTCAAGTAGCGGGAATAGGATCTACGAGCAGTACTTC,CASSSSSGNRIYEQYF
TRBJ1-2,-,TRBV19,-,TGTGCCAGTAGTACCGGGGTCCTCTATGGCTACACCTTC,CASSTGVLYGYTF
TRBJ1-2,once,TRBV5-8,TRBD1,TGTGCCAGCAGCATCGGACAGGGTCCCTATGGCTACACCTTC,CASSIGQGPYGYTF
TRBJ2-3,-,TRBV7-2,-,TGTGCCAGCAGCTACGATAATGGAGGGACTCCTAAGGATACGCAGTATTTT,CASSYDNGGTPKDTQYF
TRBJ2-7,once,TRBV27,TRBD1,TGTGCCAGCAGTCCCGGACAGGGCCACACCACCATCTCCTACGAGCAGTACTTC,CASSPGQGHTTISYEQYF
TRBJ1-2,-,TRBV19,TRBD1,TGTGCCAGTAGTATGGACAGGGGTAACTATGGCTACACCTTC,CASSMDRGNYGYTF
TRBJ2-1,-,TRBV24-1,-,TGTGCCACCAGTGACCGGAGCGGAGGCAATGAGCAGTTCTTC,CATSDRSGGNEQFF
TRBJ2-3,-,TRBV7-9,-,-,CASSSSLTAAGETDTQYF
TRBJ2-5,-,TRBV28,TRBD2,TGTGCCAGCAGTTCCTTTTGGGAGCGGGAGGGCAAGGAGACCCAGTACTTC,CASSSFWEREGKETQYF
TRBJ2-3,-,TRBV5-6,-,TGTGCCAGCAGCTTCAGGGGATTTGGCACAGATACGCAGTATTTT,CASSFRGFGTDTQYF
TRBJ2-1,-,TRBV5-6,TRBD2,TGTGCCAGCAGCAGCTGGACTAGTCAGAATGAGCAGTTCTTC,CASSSWTSQNEQFF
TRBJ2-3,-,TRBV10-2,TRBD2,TGCGCCAGCACTGGGGGGGGACTAGCGGGAGAAGAGATTTCCCGTACGCAGTATTTT,CASTGGGLAGEEISRTQYF
TRBJ1-5,-,TRBV6-6,-,TGTGCCAGCAGTTACGTAAGGGGTGGACAGCCCCAGCATTTT,CASSYVRGGQPQHF
TRBJ2-7,-,TRBV12-3/TRBV12-4,-,TGTGCCAGCAGTTTTAGGCAGGGTGGAGAGCAGTACTTC,CASSFRQGGEQYF
TRBJ2-7,-,TRBV7-9,TRBD1,TGTGCCAGCACCCGACAGGGGGATCACTACGAGCAGTACTTC,CASTRQGDHYEQYF
TRBJ1-1,-,TRBV5-1,TRBD1,TGCGCCAGCAGCCAAGGACAGGGGGCCACTGAAGCTTTCTTT,CASSQGQGATEAFF
TRBJ1-5,-,TRBV6-5,TRBD1,TGTGCCAGCAGTCAGGGGGCTGGCGGTCAGCCCCAGCATTTT,CASSQGAGGQPQHF
TRBJ2-2,-,TRBV5-1,TRBD2,TGCGCCAGCGAGGAAAGGAGCGGGAGTAGCGGGGAGCTGTTTTTT,CASEERSGSSGELFF
TRBJ1-2,-,TRBV5-1,-,TGCGCCAGCAGCTTAAGCGGACAGAACTATGGCTACACCTTC,CASSLSGQNYGYTF
TRBJ1-1,-,TRBV4-1,TRBD1,TGCGCCAGCAGCCAAACTCCGACAGGGGGCTGGACTGAAGCTTTCTTT,CASSQTPTGGWTEAFF
TRBJ2-3,-,TRBV9,TRBD1,TGTGCCAGCAGCGTAAAGACAGGGGTAGCAGATACGCAGTATTTT,CASSVKTGVADTQYF